This TCR beta chain was sequenced in a study of human T cells and chemical hapten exposure (dated by TCRdb to the early 2020s). Study-wide context: For sensitization, 2% DPC in acetone was applied to a 2 cm by 2 cm area of upper inner arm skin. Patient blood was sampled pre-sensitization (week 0) and at 2, 6 and about 24 weeks after DPC sensitization. Throughout the roughly 25-week study period, patients were also given weekly therapeutic DPC doses on the scalp. The patient cohort, mostly female, included alopecia areata with under or over 50% scalp involvement, alopecia totalis and alopecia universalis. Nearly 30 alopecia patients gave blood for TCR sequencing at one to four time points (pre-sensitization, 2, 6 and 24 weeks). Peripheral blood TCR repertoire changes were tracked in vivo in alopecia patients during primary and secondary sensitization to the hapten diphenylcyclopropenone (DPC). The libraries were sequenced as a pool, and the TCR yield per sample differed mostly because of small variations in library volumes within the pool. Patch testing was done on the upper back using Finn chambers containing 0.01% DPC, and results were scored after 6 days according to International Contact Dermatitis Research Group standards.

The trim is 2 bases for V and 5 bases for J, with a gap of 7 bases between the germline ends. Taken from cysteine to phenylalanine, the CDR3 has 13 residues. CDR3 DNA only is kept here, 39 bases in frame from base 1. CDR1 and CDR2 (SGHVS, FNYEAQ) derive from the germline V gene. The study at large found these results: Alopecia, a presumed autoimmune disease, was present in all patients, so the immune response of the patients might differ from that of healthy individuals. The number of PT1 expanded TCRs positively correlated with patch test score, significant at thresholds 8, 16 and 32 but not 4. After repeated subsampling, the strength of the expansion versus patch-test correlation and the threshold at which it became significant changed. The number of TCRs above 1 in 1000 frequency did not change with DPC sensitization; there was no evidence of global repertoire structure alterations. Compared with pre-sensitization or healthy control sets, expanded TCRs formed significantly more large CDR3 similarity clusters, which is consistent with antigen-driven responses.

Preparation of the library involved RACE. TCRdb lists the instrument as NextSeq 500. During library preparation, unique molecular identifiers were attached to individual cDNA molecules so that TCRs could be counted in a quantitative, reproducible way. Both TCR alpha and TCR beta chains were sequenced from each blood RNA sample. On the authors' methods: Samples had a median of roughly 99,000 TCRs, with a range from roughly 23,224 to 700,000. The Decombinator software suite was used to annotate V, J and CDR3 in the TCR reads. To make PS versus PT1 abundance plots, every sample was subsampled to the same number of TCRs (28,000). TCRs were defined as expanded if absent before sensitization and observed at least eight times at the 2-week time point. Through fastp at Q25 and MiXCR, TCRdb rebuilt clones from the public reads, retaining in-frame beta chains. Duplicate CDR3 protein sequences are folded into a single record with the most common DNA and genes. The V and J calls and clone size are TCRdb's, not the authors'. The sample table shows roughly 100,000 distinct CDR3 sequences, and around 34% are seen once. The ten largest clonotypes hold around 2.8% of the sample.

The intended sense of this specimen's time point label: patch test 3, about 24 weeks after DPC sensitization. Interpreted using the paper, the treatment or condition label stands for: therapeutic diphenylcyclopropenone sensitization with weekly scalp DPC. At every patch-test visit, the blood draw took place before the patch test was put on. To be eligible, patients had to be aged 18 to 70, diagnosed with alopecia and judged suitable for DPC therapy, while pregnant patients were excluded. Total RNA was extracted from unfractionated whole blood that had been collected in Tempus Blood RNA tubes. The sample holds a few counts of this clonotype. Its antigen remains undetermined. No base-level quality is on record; no much larger clone is a single base apart.

Source: whole blood, taken in connection with sensitization to the hapten diphenylcyclopropenone (DPC). Recombination joined TRBV7-6 with TRBJ1-5, with the D gene not clear enough to name. This sequence originates from a man in his forties with alopecia areata. Some clones in this sample may be carry-over from other donors' samples. The CDR3: CASSLQEDQPQHF. At the DNA level, the sequence is TGTGCCAGCAGCTTACAAGAGGATCAGCCCCAGCATTTT.